Following are 21 T cell receptor beta chains from one sample sequenced in a study of blood T cell repertoires in COVID-19. Sequencing was performed with immunoSEQ multiplex PCR; in TCRdb, only in-frame clones are kept and a portion is missing. Of 390,000 or so clones in the sample, around 87% were seen once. Input material: peripheral blood. Receptors were obtained from a woman aged 30 to 39 with COVID-19, enrolled during active disease.

The J gene is TRBJ1-2, the V gene TRBV4-1; the match to TRBD1 covers 7 bases. V lost 3 bases and J lost 4; bases outside the gene matches: 8. Germline CDR1 MGHRA, CDR2 YSYEKL. The CDR3 is made up of 15 amino acids. CDR3 in amino acids: CASSQRQGTGYGYTF. The CDR3 DNA is TGCGCCAGCAGCCAGCGACAGGGTACGGGCTATGGCTACACCTTC.

The rearrangement uses TRBV19 and TRBJ1-1; TRBD1 matches 8 bases. CDR1 and CDR2 (germline): LNHDA, SQIVND (reference sequence). J lost 6 bases, V lost 3 bases, and 9 bases had no gene match. This CDR3 spans 15 amino acids. CDR3 region: CASSIPPGGSAEAFF. DNA for the CDR3: TGTGCCAGTAGTATCCCCCCAGGGGGCAGCGCTGAAGCTTTCTTT.

The chain carries TRBV5-3 and TRBJ2-2, with 7 bases that match TRBD1. TRBV5-3 is designated an ORF whose function remains uncertain. CDR3 length: 15 amino acids. V was pared by 4 bases and J by 0 bases, with 3 bases of the junction left unmatched. The CDR3 loop reads CARSRTGANTGELFF. The CDR3, as DNA: TGTGCCAGAAGCCGGACAGGAGCGAACACCGGGGAGCTGTTTTTT.

V is TRBV7-2 and J is TRBJ1-1, with 7 bases identical to TRBD1. With 2 bases clipped from V and 1 base from J, the junction kept 4 bases outside the gene matches. Germline V gene data show CDR1 as SGHTA and CDR2 as FQGNSA. This CDR3 spans 15 amino acids. The CDR3 DNA follows: TGTGCCAGCAGCTTAAGGGGACAGTCGAACACTGAAGCTTTCTTT. Translated, it gives CASSLRGQSNTEAFF.

This rearrangement joins TRBV28 to TRBJ2-7, with D perhaps TRBD2 (6 bases). Trimming stripped 1 base from V and 6 bases from J, with 16 bases between. Germline CDR1 is MDHEN and CDR2 is SYDVKM. The CDR3 sequence is 15 residues long. CDR3 sequence (DNA): TGTGCCAGCAGTTTATATGGACTAATAACACCCGAGCAGTACTTC. Its protein product is CASSLYGLITPEQYF.

V usage is TRBV3-1 (or the pseudogene TRBV3-2) and J usage is TRBJ2-5; 7 bases are shared with TRBD1. The CDR3 consists of 15 residues. V was clipped by 1 base and J by 3 bases; unmatched bases: 5. Germline assignment: CDR1 LGHDT and CDR2 YNNKEL (reference sequence). In DNA, the CDR3 is TGTGCCAGCAGCCAAGGACAGGGAGTGGAAGAGACCCAGTACTTC. Translation: CASSQGQGVEETQYF.

The chain couples TRBV29-1 to TRBJ2-1, with 10 bases matching TRBD2. The CDR3 sequence is 14 residues long. Germline CDR1 reads SQVTM; CDR2 reads ANQGSEA. V trimming: 4 bases; J trimming: 8 bases; junction bases outside the gene matches: 8. In DNA form, the CDR3 reads TGCAGCGTTGCGGCTAGCGGGAGATGGGATGAGCAGTTCTTC. This codes for CSVAASGRWDEQFF.

This clone was seen a single time. V usage is TRBV28 and J usage is TRBJ2-7, with D possibly matching TRBD2 (6 bases). V was trimmed by 1 base and J by 3 bases, leaving 16 bases between them. The CDR3 totals 16 residues. The germline V gene has CDR1 MDHEN and CDR2 SYDVKM. In DNA form, the CDR3 reads TGTGCCAGCAGTTTATTCTGGGGGAGGAGCGTCTACGAGCAGTACTTC. This sequence encodes CASSLFWGRSVYEQYF. Combining the CDR3 with reference TRBV28 and TRBJ2-7 gives the whole variable domain DVKVTQSSRYLVKRTGEKVFLECVQDMDHENMFWYRQDPGLGLRLIYFSYDVKMKEKGDIPEGYSVSREKKERFSLILESASTNQTSMYLCASSLFWGRSVYEQYFGPGTRLTVT.

The chain employs TRBV7-8 and TRBJ2-7; the match to TRBD1 covers 7 bases. After removal of 5 bases from V and 6 bases from J, the junction contained 10 bases not matched to a gene. Per the germline V gene, CDR1 is SGHVS and CDR2 is FQNEAQ. The CDR3 is 14 amino acids. The DNA for the CDR3 is TGTGCCAGCAGCACCGACAGGGTAAACGGCGAGCAGTACTTC. The encoded protein is CASSTDRVNGEQYF.

This clone was detected only once. The chain couples TRBV7-2 to TRBJ2-1; 7 bases match TRBD1. Germline V gene sequence: CDR1 SGHTA, CDR2 FQGNSA. V shed 2 bases, J shed 9 bases, and the junction held 4 bases outside the gene matches. The CDR3 is made up of 13 amino acids. The CDR3 loop is CASSLLGGGEQFF. In nucleotides, the CDR3 is TGTGCCAGCAGCTTATTAGGGGGCGGTGAGCAGTTCTTC.

This sequence joins TRBV9 and TRBJ1-6, with D perhaps TRBD1 (6 bases). V lost 1 base and J lost 7, with 12 bases in between. The CDR3 length is 15 residues. Germline values: CDR1 SGDLS, CDR2 YYNGEE. The DNA of the CDR3 is TGTGCCAGCAGCGTAACGTCCAGGGGCAATTCACCCCTCCACTTT. It is translated as CASSVTSRGNSPLHF.

This clone was observed a few times. V is TRBV28 and J is TRBJ2-7; 10 bases align to TRBD2. V shed 7 bases and J 8 bases; nucleotides not matched to a gene: 8. The length of the CDR3 is 13 residues. From germline, CDR1 is MDHEN and CDR2 SYDVKM. CDR3: CASKGAGGPKQYF. The CDR3, as DNA: TGTGCCAGCAAGGGAGCGGGAGGGCCAAAGCAGTACTTC.

The chain has TRBV5-1 and TRBJ2-2, with 9 bases lining up with TRBD2. This CDR3 has 15 residues. CDR1 and CDR2 from the germline V gene are SGHRS and YFSETQ. V lost 2 bases to trimming and J lost 5 bases; unmatched junction nucleotides: 4. The CDR3 DNA is TGCGCCAGCAGCTTAGCGGGAGGAGGGACCGGGGAGCTGTTTTTT. It is translated as CASSLAGGGTGELFF. Full variable domain (remainder filled in from reference TRBV5-1 and TRBJ2-2): KAGVTQTPRYLIKTRGQQVTLSCSPISGHRSVSWYQQTPGQGLQFLFEYFSETQRNKGNFPGRFSGRQFSNSRSEMNVSTLELGDSALYLCASSLAGGGTGELFFGEGSRLTVL.

J is TRBJ2-1 and V is TRBV10-3; the match to TRBD2 covers 13 bases. Germline loops: CDR1 ENHRY, CDR2 SYGVKD. This CDR3 is built from 15 residues. V gave up 6 bases and J gave up 9 bases; unmatched junction bases: 8. CDR3 DNA sequence: TGTGCCATCAGGGGAGGGACTAGCGGGAACGGTGAGCAGTTCTTC. It specifies CAIRGGTSGNGEQFF.

This chain connects TRBV4-2 to TRBJ2-1; TRBD2 aligns across 10 bases. V was pared by 2 bases and J by 6 bases, with 7 bases of the junction left unmatched. The CDR3 consists of 16 residues. From germline, CDR1 is LGHNA and CDR2 YNFKEQ. CDR3 nucleotide sequence: TGTGCCAGCAGCCAAAACCTAGCGGGAGTGGGCAATGAGCAGTTCTTC. It yields the protein CASSQNLAGVGNEQFF.

For the CDR3, the DNA is TGTGCCAGCAGTTTTTCGACAGGGGGCCAAGGCTACACCTTC. This encodes CASSFSTGGQGYTF. This rearrangement joins TRBV28 to TRBJ1-2, with 10 bases matching TRBD1. Germline V lookup: CDR1 MDHEN, CDR2 SYDVKM. The trim removed 3 bases at V and 8 bases at J, leaving 6 bases unmatched. The CDR3 sequence is 14 residues long.

This chain connects TRBV19 to TRBJ2-1; maybe TRBD2 (5 bases). CDR1 is LNHDA, CDR2 SQIVND, per germline (reference sequence). CDR3 length equals 14 residues. Trimming took 5 bases from V and 3 from J, leaving 11 bases between them. CDR3 sequence (DNA): TGTGCCAGTAGTGCCTCGGGGAACTACAATGAGCAGTTCTTC. Translated: CASSASGNYNEQFF.

V usage is TRBV30 and J usage is TRBJ2-2; 7 nucleotides line up with TRBD2. With V trimmed by 0 bases and J by 2 bases, 6 bases remained unmatched. The CDR3 extends over 16 amino acids. The V gene's germline CDR1 is GTSNPN and CDR2 SVGIG (reference sequence). The CDR3 is CAWSVRGRGNTGELFF. CDR3 coding DNA: TGTGCCTGGAGTGTACGTGGGAGGGGAAACACCGGGGAGCTGTTTTTT.

V usage is TRBV5-1 and J usage is TRBJ2-1; TRBD2 matches at 11 bases. CDR1 is SGHRS, CDR2 YFSETQ, per germline. The CDR3 covers 14 residues. Trimming at V came to 2 bases and at J to 8 bases, leaving 3 bases not matched to a gene. The CDR3 nucleotides are TGCGCCAGCAGCTTCGGTAGCGGGAGGGATGAGCAGTTCTTC. Translating gives CASSFGSGRDEQFF. Looking up the rest from reference TRBV5-1 and TRBJ2-1 gives the full variable domain: KAGVTQTPRYLIKTRGQQVTLSCSPISGHRSVSWYQQTPGQGLQFLFEYFSETQRNKGNFPGRFSGRQFSNSRSEMNVSTLELGDSALYLCASSFGSGRDEQFFGPGTRLTVL.

This sequence joins TRBV6-5 and TRBJ2-2, with D perhaps TRBD1 (6 bases). Trimming removed 8 bases at V and 7 bases at J, with 8 bases between. The CDR3 length is 11 residues. Germline V lookup: CDR1 MNHEY, CDR2 SVGAGI. The CDR3 sequence: CASQGFGELFF. CDR3 DNA: TGTGCCAGCCAGGGGTTCGGGGAGCTGTTTTTT.

The V call is TRBV28, the J call TRBJ1-2; TRBD1 agrees at 7 bases. Germline CDR1 is MDHEN and CDR2 is SYDVKM. After removal of 6 bases from V and 1 base from J, the junction contained 5 bases not matched to a gene. CDR3 length: 14 amino acids. The chain's CDR3 is CASSSRQGNYGYTF. In DNA form, the CDR3 reads TGTGCCAGCAGCTCACGACAGGGTAACTATGGCTACACCTTC.